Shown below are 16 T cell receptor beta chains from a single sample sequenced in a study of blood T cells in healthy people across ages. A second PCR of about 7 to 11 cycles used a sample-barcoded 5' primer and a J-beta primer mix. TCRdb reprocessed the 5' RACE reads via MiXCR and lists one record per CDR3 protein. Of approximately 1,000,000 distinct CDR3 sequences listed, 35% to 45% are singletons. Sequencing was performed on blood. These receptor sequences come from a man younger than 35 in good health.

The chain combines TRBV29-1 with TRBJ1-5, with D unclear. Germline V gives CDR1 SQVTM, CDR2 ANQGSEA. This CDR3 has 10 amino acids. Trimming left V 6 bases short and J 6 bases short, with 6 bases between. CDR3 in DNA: TGCAGCGTCGGAGGTCAGCCCCAGCATTTT. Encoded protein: CSVGGQPQHF.

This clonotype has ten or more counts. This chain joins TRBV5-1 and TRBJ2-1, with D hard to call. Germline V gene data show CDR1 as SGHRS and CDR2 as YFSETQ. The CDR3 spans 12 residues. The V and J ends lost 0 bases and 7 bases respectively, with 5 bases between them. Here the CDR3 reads CASSLAANEQFF. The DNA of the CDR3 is TGCGCCAGCAGCTTGGCGGCAAATGAGCAGTTCTTC. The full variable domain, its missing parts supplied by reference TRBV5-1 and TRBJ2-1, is KAGVTQTPRYLIKTRGQQVTLSCSPISGHRSVSWYQQTPGQGLQFLFEYFSETQRNKGNFPGRFSGRQFSNSRSEMNVSTLELGDSALYLCASSLAANEQFFGPGTRLTVL.

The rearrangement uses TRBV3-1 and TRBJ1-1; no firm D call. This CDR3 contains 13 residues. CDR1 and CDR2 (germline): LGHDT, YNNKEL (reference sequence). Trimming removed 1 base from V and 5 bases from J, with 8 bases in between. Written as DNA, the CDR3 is TGTGCCAGCAGCCAAGGCCATTTGACTGAAGCTTTCTTT. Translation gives CASSQGHLTEAFF.

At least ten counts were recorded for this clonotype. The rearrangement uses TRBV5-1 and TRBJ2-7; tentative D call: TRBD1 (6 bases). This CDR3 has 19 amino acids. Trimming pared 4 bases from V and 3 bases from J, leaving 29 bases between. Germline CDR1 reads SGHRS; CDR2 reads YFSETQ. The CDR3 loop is CASSPFPTLSDRINYEQYF. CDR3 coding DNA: TGCGCCAGCAGCCCCTTCCCGACCTTGTCGGACAGAATAAACTACGAGCAGTACTTC. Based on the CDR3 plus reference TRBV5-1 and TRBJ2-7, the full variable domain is KAGVTQTPRYLIKTRGQQVTLSCSPISGHRSVSWYQQTPGQGLQFLFEYFSETQRNKGNFPGRFSGRQFSNSRSEMNVSTLELGDSALYLCASSPFPTLSDRINYEQYFGPGTRLTVT.

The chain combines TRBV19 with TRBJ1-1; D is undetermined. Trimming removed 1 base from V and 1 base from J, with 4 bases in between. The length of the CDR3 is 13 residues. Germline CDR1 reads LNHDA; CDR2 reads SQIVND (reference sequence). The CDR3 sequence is CASSIGTNTEAFF. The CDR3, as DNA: TGTGCCAGTAGTATAGGGACGAACACTGAAGCTTTCTTT.

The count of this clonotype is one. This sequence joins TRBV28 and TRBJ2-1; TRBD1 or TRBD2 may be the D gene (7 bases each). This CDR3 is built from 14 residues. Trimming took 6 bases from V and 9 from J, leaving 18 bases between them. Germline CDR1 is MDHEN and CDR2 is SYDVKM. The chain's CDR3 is CASRPIDREGEQFF. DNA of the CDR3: TGTGCCAGCAGGCCTATCGACAGGGAGGGTGAGCAGTTCTTC.

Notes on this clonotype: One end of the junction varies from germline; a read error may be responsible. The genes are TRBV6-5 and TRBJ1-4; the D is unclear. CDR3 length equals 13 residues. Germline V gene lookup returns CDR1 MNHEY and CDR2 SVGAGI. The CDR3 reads CTSSYRGNEKLFF. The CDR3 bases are TGTACCAGCAGTTACCGGGGAAATGAAAAACTGTTTTTT.

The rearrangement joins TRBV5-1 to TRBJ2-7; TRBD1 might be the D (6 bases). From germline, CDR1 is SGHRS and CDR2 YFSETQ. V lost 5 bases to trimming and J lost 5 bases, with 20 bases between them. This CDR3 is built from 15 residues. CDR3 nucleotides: TGCGCCAGCAGAATAATCCAGGGGAATATGGACGAGCAGTACTTC. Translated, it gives CASRIIQGNMDEQYF.

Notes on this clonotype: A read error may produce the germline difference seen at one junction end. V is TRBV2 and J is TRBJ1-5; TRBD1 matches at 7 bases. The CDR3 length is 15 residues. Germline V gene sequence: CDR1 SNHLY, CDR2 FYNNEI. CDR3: CAGSRKETGNQPQHF. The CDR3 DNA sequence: TGTGCCGGCAGTCGAAAAGAGACAGGGAATCAGCCCCAGCATTTT.

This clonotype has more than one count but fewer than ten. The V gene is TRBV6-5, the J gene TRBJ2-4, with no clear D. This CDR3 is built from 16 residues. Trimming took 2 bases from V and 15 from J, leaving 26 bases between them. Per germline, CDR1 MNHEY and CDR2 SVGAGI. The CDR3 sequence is CASSYRRTRGTYERYF. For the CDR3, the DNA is TGTGCCAGCAGTTACCGCCGGACCCGTGGAACCTACGAGCGGTACTTC.

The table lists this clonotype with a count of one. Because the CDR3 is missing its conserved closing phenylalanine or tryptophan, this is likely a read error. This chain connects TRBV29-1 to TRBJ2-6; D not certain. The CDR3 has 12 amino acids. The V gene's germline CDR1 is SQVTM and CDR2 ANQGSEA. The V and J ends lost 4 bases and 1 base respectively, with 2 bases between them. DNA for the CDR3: TGCAGCGTTGCATCTGGGGCCAACGTCCTGACTCTC. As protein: CSVASGANVLTL.

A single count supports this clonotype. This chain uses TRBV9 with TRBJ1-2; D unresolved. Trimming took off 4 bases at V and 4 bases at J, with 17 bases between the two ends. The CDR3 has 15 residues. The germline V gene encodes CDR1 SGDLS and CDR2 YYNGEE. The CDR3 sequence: CASSPGTVQLYGYTF. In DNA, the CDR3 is TGTGCCAGCAGCCCGGGCACGGTACAGCTCTATGGCTACACCTTC. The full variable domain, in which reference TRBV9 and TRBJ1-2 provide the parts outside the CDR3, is DSGVTQTPKHLITATGQRVTLRCSPRSGDLSVYWYQQSLDQGLQFLIQYYNGEERAKGNILERFSAQQFPDLHSELNLSSLELGDSALYFCASSPGTVQLYGYTFGSGTRLTVV.

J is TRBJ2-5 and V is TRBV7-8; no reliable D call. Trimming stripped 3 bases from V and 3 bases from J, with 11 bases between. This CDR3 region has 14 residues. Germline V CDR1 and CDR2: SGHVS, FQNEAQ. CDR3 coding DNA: TGTGCCAGCAGCTTTTCAGTGTCTGAAGAGACCCAGTACTTC. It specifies CASSFSVSEETQYF.

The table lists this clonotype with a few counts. The CDR3 protein is CASSVAAVGNEQFF. The DNA of the CDR3 is TGTGCCAGCAGCGTAGCAGCTGTGGGCAATGAGCAGTTCTTC. The gene calls are TRBV9 and TRBJ2-1, with unresolved D. Germline values: CDR1 SGDLS, CDR2 YYNGEE. Trimming shortened V by 0 bases and J by 6 bases, and 10 bases separated the two germline ends. The CDR3 spans 14 residues.

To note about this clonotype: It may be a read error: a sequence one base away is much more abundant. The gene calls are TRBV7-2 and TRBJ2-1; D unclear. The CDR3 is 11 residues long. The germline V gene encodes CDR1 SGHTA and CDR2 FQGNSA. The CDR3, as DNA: TGTTCCAGCAGCTCCTCTTATGAGCAGTTCTTC. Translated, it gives CSSSSSYEQFF.

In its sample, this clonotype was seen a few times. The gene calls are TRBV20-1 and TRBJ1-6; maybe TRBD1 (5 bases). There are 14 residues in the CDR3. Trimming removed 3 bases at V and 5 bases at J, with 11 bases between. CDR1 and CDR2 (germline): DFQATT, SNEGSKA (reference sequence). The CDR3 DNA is TGCAGTGCTAGGGGGGGTATCGATAATTCACCCCTCCACTTT. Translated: CSARGGIDNSPLHF.